The 30 T cell receptor beta chains given below trace back to one sample, sequenced in a study of blood T cell repertoires in COVID-19. The table came from immunoSEQ multiplex PCR; TCRdb's copy has only in-frame clones and leaves some out. Among 110,000 to 150,000 clones listed, approximately 85% were seen once. Material for sequencing was peripheral blood. The receptors were sampled from a man between 45 and 60 years old with acute or convalescent COVID-19.

The chain has TRBV11-3 and TRBJ2-3; 14 bases map to TRBD2. Germline assignment: CDR1 SGHNT and CDR2 YENEEA. This CDR3 contains 16 residues. V was pared by 5 bases and J by 2 bases, with 3 bases of the junction left unmatched. The CDR3: CASSPGLAGDTDTQYF. The DNA of the CDR3 is TGTGCCAGCAGCCCGGGACTAGCGGGAGACACAGATACGCAGTATTTT.

This clone was seen a few times. The rearrangement links TRBV4-1 to TRBJ2-7, with a tentative D call TRBD2 (6 bases). The V end lost 4 bases, the J end lost 1 base, and 11 bases lay between the germline ends. The CDR3 extends over 14 amino acids. Germline V gives CDR1 MGHRA, CDR2 YSYEKL. Written as DNA, the CDR3 is TGCGCCAGCAGCCCCCCTGGGGGGTCCTACGAGCAGTACTTC. It specifies CASSPPGGSYEQYF.

The V call is TRBV5-1, the J call TRBJ1-2, with D possibly TRBD1 on 6 matching bases. Trimming removed 4 bases at V and 4 bases at J, with 14 bases between. The CDR3 extends over 14 amino acids. CDR1 SGHRS and CDR2 YFSETQ come from the germline V gene. CDR3 coding DNA: TGCGCCAGCAGCGAGACAGGATCGAGCTATGGCTACACCTTC. Amino acid sequence: CASSETGSSYGYTF.

V is TRBV9 and J is TRBJ2-5; no clear D gene. CDR3 length: 15 residues. V lost 3 bases to trimming and J lost 4 bases, with 16 bases between them. CDR1 is SGDLS and CDR2 is YYNGEE in the germline V gene. The chain's CDR3 is CASSAAAAELETQYF. CDR3 DNA: TGTGCCAGCAGCGCCGCCGCGGCGGAATTAGAGACCCAGTACTTC.

This clone appeared a few times. As DNA, the CDR3 is TGCGCCAGCAGCTCGAGAGGCGGTATCTCTGGAAACACCATATATTTT. It yields the protein CASSSRGGISGNTIYF. The chain employs TRBV5-1 and TRBJ1-3, with D unresolved. With 3 bases removed from V and 0 bases from J, the gap between germline ends came to 13 bases. Germline CDR1 SGHRS, CDR2 YFSETQ. This CDR3 contains 16 residues. Combining the CDR3 with reference TRBV5-1 and TRBJ1-3 gives the whole variable domain KAGVTQTPRYLIKTRGQQVTLSCSPISGHRSVSWYQQTPGQGLQFLFEYFSETQRNKGNFPGRFSGRQFSNSRSEMNVSTLELGDSALYLCASSSRGGISGNTIYFGEGSWLTVV.

V gene TRBV7-9 combines with J gene TRBJ1-1; D not certain. Germline CDR1 is SEHNR and CDR2 is FQNEAQ (reference sequence). The CDR3 has 13 residues. Trimming shortened V by 3 bases and J by 1 base, and 6 bases separated the two germline ends. The CDR3: CASSFAGNTEAFF. CDR3 DNA sequence: TGTGCCAGCAGCTTCGCGGGGAACACTGAAGCTTTCTTT. The complete variable domain, with remaining parts taken from reference TRBV7-9 and TRBJ1-1, reads DTGVSQNPRHKITKRGQNVTFRCDPISEHNRLYWYRQTLGQGPEFLTYFQNEAQLEKSRLLSDRFSAERPKGSFSTLEIQRTEQGDSAMYLCASSFAGNTEAFFGQGTRLTVV.

CDR3 sequence: CASSITGTYNEQFF. In DNA, the CDR3 is TGTGCCAGCAGTATTACAGGGACCTACAATGAGCAGTTCTTC. J is TRBJ2-1 and V is TRBV27; the D gene is possibly TRBD1 (6 bases). Trimming cost V 5 bases and J 2 bases, with 10 bases left between them. The CDR3 is 14 amino acids. Germline CDR1 reads MNHEY; CDR2 reads SMNVEV (reference sequence).

The genes are TRBV5-1 and TRBJ1-1; TRBD1 matches 11 bases. The ends lost 2 bases at V and 5 bases at J; junction bases unmatched: 8. The CDR3 runs to 16 residues. Germline values: CDR1 SGHRS, CDR2 YFSETQ. CDR3: CASSLGTGGPETEAFF. The DNA of the CDR3 is TGCGCCAGCAGCTTAGGGACAGGGGGGCCGGAGACTGAAGCTTTCTTT.

The chain carries TRBV5-4 and TRBJ2-1; the D gene is possibly TRBD2 (6 bases). This CDR3 is built from 14 residues. Germline V gives CDR1 SGHNT, CDR2 YYREEE (reference sequence). The germline V and J ends were trimmed by 2 bases and 1 base, with 7 bases remaining between them. The CDR3 protein is CASSFSGSYNEQFF. DNA for the CDR3: TGTGCCAGCAGCTTTAGCGGATCCTACAATGAGCAGTTCTTC.

The chain couples TRBV3-1 (or the pseudogene TRBV3-2) to TRBJ1-2; 8 bases align to TRBD1. J lost 4 bases, V lost 0 bases, and 4 bases had no gene match. Germline loops: CDR1 LGHDT, CDR2 YNNKEL (reference sequence). The CDR3 is 15 residues long. The CDR3 is CASSQDTTGAYGYTF. For the CDR3, the DNA is TGTGCCAGCAGCCAAGATACGACAGGGGCCTATGGCTACACCTTC.

The chain couples TRBV9 to TRBJ2-4; 8 bases agree with TRBD1. The CDR3 is 14 amino acids. J was trimmed by 6 bases and V by 2 bases; bases with no gene match: 4. CDR1 and CDR2 (germline): SGDLS, YYNGEE. This CDR3 reads CASSVEQGGNIQYF. The CDR3 DNA is TGTGCCAGCAGCGTCGAACAGGGGGGAAACATTCAGTACTTC.

The CDR3 sequence is CSASFWVGAGRRGNTEAFF. The DNA for the CDR3 is TGCAGTGCTAGTTTTTGGGTAGGGGCGGGGAGACGAGGAAACACTGAAGCTTTCTTT. V is TRBV20-1 and J is TRBJ1-1, with a weak D call TRBD1 (5 bases). Germline V gene lookup returns CDR1 DFQATT and CDR2 SNEGSKA (reference sequence). The CDR3 sequence is 19 residues long. With 3 bases removed from V and 2 bases from J, the gap between germline ends came to 28 bases.

J is TRBJ1-3 and V is TRBV7-2; D may be TRBD1 (6 bases). Trimming took 0 bases from V and 8 from J, leaving 11 bases between them. The length of the CDR3 is 14 residues. In germline, CDR1 is SGHTA, CDR2 FQGNSA. The CDR3 DNA is TGTGCCAGCAGCTTAGCGGGGGGGCTCGACACCATATATTTT. Protein: CASSLAGGLDTIYF.

The chain combines TRBV5-6 with TRBJ2-3, with a tentative D call TRBD1 (6 bases). With 2 bases removed from V and 2 bases from J, the gap between germline ends came to 18 bases. This CDR3 spans 17 amino acids. Germline CDR1 and CDR2: SGHDT and YYEEEE. CDR3 DNA sequence: TGTGCCAGCAGCTTCAGGGGAATTGTGGATAACACAGATACGCAGTATTTT. Amino acids: CASSFRGIVDNTDTQYF.

The chain links TRBV29-1 to TRBJ1-5; D is unclear. The CDR3 is 13 amino acids. Germline lookup yields CDR1 SQVTM and CDR2 ANQGSEA. V was clipped by 3 bases and J by 6 bases, with 12 bases between them. CDR3 protein: CSVDTGSGQPQHF. In nucleotides, the CDR3 is TGCAGCGTTGATACCGGGTCGGGTCAGCCCCAGCATTTT.

V gene TRBV2 combines with J gene TRBJ1-3; possible D gene TRBD1, 6 bases. Trimming cost V 4 bases and J 4 bases, with 8 bases left between them. Per the germline V gene, CDR1 is SNHLY and CDR2 is FYNNEI. CDR3 length equals 13 residues. CDR3 nucleotide sequence: TGTGCCAGCAGTGGCGACAGGGGAAACACCATATATTTT. Protein: CASSGDRGNTIYF.

The J gene is TRBJ2-1, the V gene TRBV6-6; 8 bases match TRBD1. V lost 6 bases, J lost 6 bases, and 10 bases stayed unmatched. Germline V gene lookup returns CDR1 MNHNY and CDR2 SVGAGI (reference sequence). The CDR3 is 15 residues long. CDR3 sequence: CASSAQTGAVNEQFF. The CDR3, as DNA: TGTGCCAGCAGCGCCCAGACAGGGGCGGTCAATGAGCAGTTCTTC.

This rearrangement joins TRBV6-1 to TRBJ1-1; D is perhaps TRBD1 (6 bases). This CDR3 comprises 14 residues. Deletions cut 6 bases from V and 2 bases from J, with 13 bases between. Germline lookup yields CDR1 MNHNS and CDR2 SASEGT. Here the CDR3 reads CASSPDRDNTEAFF. CDR3 sequence (DNA): TGTGCCAGCAGCCCGGACAGAGACAACACTGAAGCTTTCTTT.

This sequence joins TRBV5-1 and TRBJ1-6; D is unresolved. Trimming stripped 8 bases from V and 7 bases from J, with 16 bases between. The CDR3 length is 14 residues. Germline V lookup: CDR1 SGHRS, CDR2 YFSETQ. CDR3 residues: CASKTGEGNSPLHF. The CDR3 DNA follows: TGCGCCAGTAAGACCGGGGAAGGGAATTCACCCCTCCACTTT.

The gene calls are TRBV6-1 and TRBJ1-3, with 8 bases fitting TRBD1. The V segment lost 4 bases and the J segment 0 bases; nucleotides outside the gene matches: 5. Germline V CDR1 and CDR2: MNHNS, SASEGT. The CDR3 has 16 residues. CDR3 protein: CASSGGTGSSGNTIYF. The CDR3 DNA reads TGTGCCAGCAGTGGGGGGACAGGTTCCTCTGGAAACACCATATATTTT.

This sequence joins TRBV6-5 and TRBJ1-3; D uncertain. Germline V gene sequence: CDR1 MNHEY, CDR2 SVGAGI. CDR3 length equals 12 residues. Trimming pared 5 bases from V and 3 bases from J, leaving 5 bases between. The CDR3 loop is CASSTYGNTIYF. The CDR3 DNA reads as TGTGCCAGCAGTACTTATGGAAACACCATATATTTT.

This sequence joins TRBV23-1 and TRBJ2-7, with 7 bases aligning to TRBD1. TRBV23-1 is assigned to the ORF class and has an uncertain function. This CDR3 has 13 residues. V lost 9 bases, J lost 3 bases, and 8 bases stayed unmatched. The DNA for the CDR3 is TGCGCCAGAGGGGGCGTTCGTTACTACGAGCAGTACTTC. Protein: CARGGVRYYEQYF.

J is TRBJ1-4 and V is TRBV4-2, with TRBD1 matching 9 bases. The J segment lost 5 bases and the V segment lost 0 bases, leaving 4 bases of the junction unmatched. CDR1 LGHNA and CDR2 YNFKEQ come from the germline V gene. The CDR3 sequence is 16 residues long. The CDR3 loop reads CASSQDSGTGNEKLFF. In DNA, the CDR3 is TGTGCCAGCAGCCAAGATTCGGGGACAGGGAATGAAAAACTGTTTTTT.

This CDR3 reads CARRSGGDGYTF. The CDR3 nucleotides read TGCGCCAGGCGGAGTGGGGGGGACGGCTACACCTTC. This chain connects TRBV10-1 to TRBJ1-2; D may be TRBD1 (5 bases). This CDR3 has 12 amino acids. V shed 9 bases and J shed 8 bases, with 16 bases lying between them. CDR1 is WNHNN, CDR2 SYGVQD, per germline (reference sequence).

This sequence joins TRBV27 and TRBJ2-1; 9 bases map to TRBD2. The V and J ends lost 3 bases and 2 bases, in that order; junction bases with no gene match: 2. This CDR3 is built from 15 residues. Germline V lookup: CDR1 MNHEY, CDR2 SMNVEV (reference sequence). This CDR3 reads CASSLTSGPYNEQFF. CDR3 DNA sequence: TGTGCCAGCAGTTTGACTAGCGGACCCTACAATGAGCAGTTCTTC.

The chain joins TRBV5-1 to TRBJ2-5; no reliable D call. The CDR3 runs 14 residues. Trimming removed 1 base at V and 3 bases at J, with 10 bases between. Germline CDR1 reads SGHRS; CDR2 reads YFSETQ. This CDR3 is CASSLQPGKETQYF. The DNA of the CDR3 is TGCGCCAGCAGCTTGCAACCGGGTAAAGAGACCCAGTACTTC. The variable domain in full, with the rest retrieved from reference TRBV5-1 and TRBJ2-5, is KAGVTQTPRYLIKTRGQQVTLSCSPISGHRSVSWYQQTPGQGLQFLFEYFSETQRNKGNFPGRFSGRQFSNSRSEMNVSTLELGDSALYLCASSLQPGKETQYFGPGTRLLVL.

This clone was observed once. This sequence joins TRBV28 and TRBJ2-1; 7 bases agree with TRBD2. Germline CDR1 is MDHEN and CDR2 is SYDVKM. V shed 4 bases and J 0 bases; nucleotides not matched to a gene: 9. The CDR3 consists of 17 residues. The DNA of the CDR3 is TGTGCCAGCAGTTCCCCACTAGCGATTAGCTCCTACAATGAGCAGTTCTTC. Translation: CASSSPLAISSYNEQFF.

The J gene is TRBJ2-1, the V gene TRBV20-1, with 8 bases matching TRBD1. Trimming at V came to 6 bases and at J to 8 bases, leaving 3 bases not matched to a gene. The CDR3 consists of 11 residues. The V gene's germline CDR1 is DFQATT and CDR2 SNEGSKA (reference sequence). The CDR3 reads CSANRGYEQFF. CDR3 nucleotides: TGCAGTGCGAACAGGGGGTATGAGCAGTTCTTC.

This clone has just a few counts. The rearrangement uses TRBV30 and TRBJ1-3, with a tentative D call TRBD1 (5 bases). The CDR3 extends over 16 amino acids. Germline CDR1 reads GTSNPN; CDR2 reads SVGIG (reference sequence). The V gene lost 2 bases and the J gene lost 0 bases, with 14 bases spanning the gap. Written as DNA, the CDR3 is TGTGCCTGGAGTCGACGGACGGGACTCTCTGGAAACACCATATATTTT. It translates to CAWSRRTGLSGNTIYF.

The rearrangement uses TRBV27 and TRBJ1-4; 9 bases are a match to TRBD1. Per the germline V gene, CDR1 is MNHEY and CDR2 is SMNVEV (reference sequence). Germline trimming cut 6 bases from V and 1 base from J; bases unmatched to any gene: 9. CDR3 length equals 17 residues. The CDR3 nucleotides read TGTGCCAGCAGCACGGACAGGGGAAGGGGAACTAATGAAAAACTGTTTTTT. This encodes CASSTDRGRGTNEKLFF.